This section outlines one TCR beta chain sequence together with its context. Antigen unknown. This specimen comes from a study of shared clonotypes between healthy human individuals. Several immunoSEQ 96-well plates shared each subset's DNA, each plate a replicate. Using immunoSEQ multiplex PCR, the repertoire was profiled, and TCRdb retains in-frame clones only, with some absent. This table has roughly 680,000 clones, over 55% appearing once. Whole-study results and caveats: When naive CD4 clonotypes were compared across four donors, about 4.8% were shared. Researchers found naive subsets generally carried larger estimated richness than memory subsets.

Participating donors were healthy, HIV-negative adults free of recent acute infections or vaccinations. This clonotype was obtained from a woman aged 30 to 39 in good health. The sample consisted of memory CD4+ T cells sorted from blood. Described subset: CD45RA-negative fraction.

In nucleotides, the CDR3 is TGTGCCAGCAGCTTTTTACCAGGGGAAGGCTATGGCTACACCTTC. Translation: CASSFLPGEGYGYTF. The chain is built from TRBV7-3 and TRBJ1-2, with a tentative D call TRBD1 (6 bases). Germline CDR1 and CDR2: SGHTA and FQGTGA. CDR3 length: 15 residues. V gave up 3 bases and J gave up 4 bases, with 15 bases separating them.